Following are 20 T cell receptor beta chains from one sample sequenced in a study of early T cells in non-severe SARS-CoV-2 infection (dated by TCRdb to about 2021). Library preparation was by 5' RACE. Sequenced using a NextSeq 500. Through fastp at Q25 and MiXCR, TCRdb rebuilt clones from the public reads, retaining in-frame beta chains. Identical CDR3 proteins give one entry, which carries the most common genes and DNA. In all, the sample holds tens of thousands of distinct CDR3 sequences, and about 9.4% of those were seen once. The ten largest clones represent 6.5% to 9% of the sample. The sequencing used whole blood, collected at baseline. These receptors came from an adult who was a healthcare worker with PCR-confirmed SARS-CoV-2 infection or an uninfected control (not recorded which).

This clonotype was found a few times. The chain joins TRBV2 to TRBJ1-1; 8 nucleotides line up with TRBD1. The trim removed 5 bases at V and 4 bases at J, leaving 3 bases unmatched. Germline V gives CDR1 SNHLY, CDR2 FYNNEI. The CDR3 length is 13 residues. The CDR3 DNA sequence: TGTGCCAGCAGTTATACAGGGGGCACTGAAGCTTTCTTT. Residues: CASSYTGGTEAFF.

This clonotype was recorded at least ten times. V is TRBV7-2 and J is TRBJ2-7; D possibly matches TRBD1 or TRBD2 (5 bases each). The germline gives CDR1 SGHTA, CDR2 FQGNSA. CDR3 length: 16 amino acids. V was shortened by 1 base and J by 4 bases, with 17 bases between the two germline ends. The CDR3 loop is CASSLGVSGTPYEQYF. The CDR3 nucleotides read TGTGCCAGCAGCTTAGGAGTATCCGGGACCCCTTACGAGCAGTACTTC.

In its sample, this clonotype was seen a few times. V gene TRBV2 combines with J gene TRBJ1-2; TRBD1 agrees at 8 bases. V trimming: 7 bases; J trimming: 0 bases; junction bases outside the gene matches: 10. Germline CDR1 and CDR2: SNHLY and FYNNEI. The CDR3 runs 16 residues. CDR3 amino acids: CASKARGQQPNYGYTF. CDR3 in DNA: TGTGCCAGCAAAGCCAGGGGGCAGCAACCTAACTATGGCTACACCTTC. The whole variable domain, remainder taken from reference TRBV2 and TRBJ1-2, is EPEVTQTPSHQVTQMGQEVILRCVPISNHLYFYWYRQILGQKVEFLVSFYNNEISEKSEIFDDQFSVERPDGSNFTLKIRSTKLEDSAMYFCASKARGQQPNYGYTFGSGTRLTVV.

This clonotype was seen only a few times. V and J are TRBV27 and TRBJ2-1; 7 positions match TRBD2. V was clipped by 5 bases and J by 4 bases; unmatched bases: 8. Per germline, CDR1 MNHEY and CDR2 SMNVEV (reference sequence). The CDR3 contains 15 residues. The CDR3 DNA is TGTGCCAGCAGTCCCCTGCGGGAGTTGTACAATGAGCAGTTCTTC. This translates into CASSPLRELYNEQFF.

This clonotype appeared a few times. The chain links TRBV10-1 to TRBJ2-3, with D tentatively TRBD2 (6 bases). Germline V gives CDR1 WNHNN, CDR2 SYGVQD (reference sequence). The CDR3 sequence is 14 residues long. Trimming cost V 3 bases and J 5 bases, with 12 bases left between them. The CDR3 protein is CASSERPAGDTQYF. CDR3 DNA sequence: TGCGCCAGCAGTGAACGGCCAGCGGGAGATACGCAGTATTTT.

The chain links TRBV6-5 to TRBJ2-1; 9 bases are shared with TRBD2. There are 18 residues in the CDR3. CDR1 MNHEY and CDR2 SVGAGI come from the germline V gene. The V segment lost 5 bases and the J segment 0 bases; nucleotides outside the gene matches: 11. The CDR3 loop is CASSRGISGSPSYNEQFF. In nucleotides, the CDR3 is TGTGCCAGCAGTAGGGGGATTAGCGGGAGCCCCTCCTACAATGAGCAGTTCTTC.

This clonotype has at least ten counts. V gene TRBV9 combines with J gene TRBJ1-1; D is unclear. V was trimmed by 5 bases and J by 6 bases, leaving 17 bases between them. CDR3 length: 14 residues. The germline gives CDR1 SGDLS, CDR2 YYNGEE. The DNA of the CDR3 is TGTGCCAGCAGAAGGGATCCATTAGGGTCTGAAGCTTTCTTT. Encoded protein: CASRRDPLGSEAFF. The complete variable domain, with remaining parts taken from reference TRBV9 and TRBJ1-1, reads DSGVTQTPKHLITATGQRVTLRCSPRSGDLSVYWYQQSLDQGLQFLIQYYNGEERAKGNILERFSAQQFPDLHSELNLSSLELGDSALYFCASRRDPLGSEAFFGQGTRLTVV.

The CDR3 is CASRGGSGELFF. The CDR3 DNA reads TGTGCCAGCCGGGGAGGAAGCGGGGAGCTGTTTTTT. The chain links TRBV6-5 to TRBJ2-2; possibly TRBD2 for D (6 bases). Trimming left V 8 bases short and J 7 bases short, with 11 bases between. Germline assignment: CDR1 MNHEY and CDR2 SVGAGI. The CDR3 spans 12 residues.

This clonotype was observed at least ten times. The rearrangement uses TRBV27 and TRBJ2-7; D is unclear. This CDR3 spans 11 amino acids. V was pared by 6 bases and J by 12 bases, with 15 bases between. Per the germline V gene, CDR1 is MNHEY and CDR2 is SMNVEV (reference sequence). The CDR3 reads CASSRSSRWYF. CDR3 sequence (DNA): TGTGCCAGCAGCCGATCCTCTCGTTGGTACTTC.

This clonotype came up a few times. The CDR3 DNA follows: TGTGCCACCAGTGAGGGGCTAGGCCCTCCCTACGAGCAGTACTTC. Translation: CATSEGLGPPYEQYF. The V gene is TRBV24-1, the J gene TRBJ2-7; D is perhaps TRBD1 (5 bases). Germline V CDR1 and CDR2: KGHDR, SFDVKD. This CDR3 is 15 amino acids long. V was cut by 4 bases and J by 2 bases, with 14 bases left in between.

This clonotype was seen repeatedly, ten times or more. This chain joins TRBV20-1 and TRBJ2-5, with a tentative D call TRBD2 (6 bases). Per the germline V gene, CDR1 is DFQATT and CDR2 is SNEGSKA (reference sequence). This CDR3 comprises 13 residues. V lost 3 bases and J lost 5, with 13 bases in between. CDR3 in DNA: TGCAGTGCTAGGGCGGGGCCAGTCGAGACCCAGTACTTC. As protein: CSARAGPVETQYF.

The J gene is TRBJ1-1, the V gene TRBV5-1; D may be TRBD1 (6 bases). The CDR3 loop spans 14 amino acids. The V gene's germline CDR1 is SGHRS and CDR2 YFSETQ. V lost 6 bases and J 4 bases, leaving 16 bases between the germline ends. The CDR3 DNA sequence: TGCGCCAGCAAAAGGGGGGAGGGTGGCACTGAAGCTTTCTTT. Its protein is CASKRGEGGTEAFF.

CDR3 protein: CASSLGTSDLQFF. Here the CDR3 DNA reads TGTGCCAGCAGCTTGGGAACTAGCGATTTACAGTTCTTC. The chain recombines TRBV5-6 with TRBJ2-1, with 7 bases matching TRBD2. The CDR3 is 13 amino acids. Trimming at V came to 0 bases and at J to 13 bases, leaving 7 bases not matched to a gene. Germline assignment: CDR1 SGHDT and CDR2 YYEEEE.

This clonotype was detected many times. This chain links TRBV2 with TRBJ2-4, with D unresolved. This CDR3 contains 11 residues. V shed 3 bases and J shed 4 bases, with 1 base lying between them. Germline V gene data show CDR1 as SNHLY and CDR2 as FYNNEI. The chain's CDR3 is CASSEKNIQYF. The CDR3, as DNA: TGTGCCAGCAGTGAGAAAAACATTCAGTACTTC.

The table lists this clonotype with many counts. The CDR3 DNA follows: TGCGCCAGCAGCTTGACCGGGGCCGGGGAGCTGTTTTTT. Its protein product is CASSLTGAGELFF. The J gene is TRBJ2-2, the V gene TRBV5-1; tentative D call: TRBD2 (5 bases). This CDR3 has 13 residues. Trimming took off 1 base at V and 6 bases at J, with 7 bases between the two ends. Germline CDR1 and CDR2: SGHRS and YFSETQ.

This chain links TRBV11-2 with TRBJ2-3; a possible D gene is TRBD2 (6 bases). V gave up 4 bases and J gave up 2 bases, with 13 bases separating them. CDR1 SGHAT and CDR2 FQNNGV come from the germline V gene. The CDR3 is 15 residues long. CDR3 amino acids: CASSSGTGNTDTQYF. CDR3 DNA sequence: TGTGCCAGCAGCTCCGGGACTGGTAACACAGATACGCAGTATTTT.

This clonotype appeared many times. This rearrangement joins TRBV6-1 to TRBJ2-2; TRBD2 matches at 8 bases. V shed 1 base and J 3 bases; nucleotides not matched to a gene: 7. The V gene's germline CDR1 is MNHNS and CDR2 SASEGT. This CDR3 is built from 17 residues. The CDR3 sequence: CASSEEASGSYTGELFF. In DNA form, the CDR3 reads TGTGCCAGCAGTGAAGAGGCCAGCGGGAGTTACACCGGGGAGCTGTTTTTT.

This clonotype was observed a few times. The V call is TRBV6-5, the J call TRBJ2-4; D remains unclear. The CDR3 runs to 11 residues. The germline V gene encodes CDR1 MNHEY and CDR2 SVGAGI. Trimming removed 3 bases from V and 7 bases from J, with 4 bases in between. This CDR3 reads CASSYGNIQYF. As DNA, the CDR3 is TGTGCCAGCAGTTATGGGAACATTCAGTACTTC.

This clonotype was seen more than once but under ten times. The chain has TRBV12-3 or TRBV12-4 and TRBJ1-4; 10 bases map to TRBD1. There are 15 residues in the CDR3. V shed 6 bases and J 6 bases; nucleotides not matched to a gene: 7. The DNA for the CDR3 is TGTGCCAGCAGAACTCCCGGGACAGGGGATGAAAAACTGTTTTTT. Encoded protein: CASRTPGTGDEKLFF.

The CDR3 loop is CASSLEGPRTDTQYF. In nucleotides, the CDR3 is TGCGCCAGCAGCTTGGAAGGACCACGCACAGATACGCAGTATTTT. The V and J genes are TRBV5-1 and TRBJ2-3; no clear D. The CDR3 has 15 amino acids. From germline, CDR1 is SGHRS and CDR2 YFSETQ. The V end lost 0 bases, the J end lost 1 base, and 9 bases lay between the germline ends.